Below are 15 T cell receptor beta chains sequenced from a single sample in a study of somatic mutations in cytotoxic T cells in rheumatoid arthritis. Clones were read by immunoSEQ multiplex PCR, and TCRdb kept only the in-frame ones, dropping some. The data hold more than 15,000 clones, with around 84% observed a single time. The sequenced sample consisted of CD8+ T cells sorted from blood. The receptors shown here come from a woman in her forties with rheumatoid arthritis.

The gene calls are TRBV7-3 and TRBJ2-1, with a tentative D call TRBD2 (5 bases). Germline CDR1 and CDR2: SGHTA and FQGTGA. V was pared by 1 base and J by 6 bases, with 10 bases between. The CDR3 consists of 14 residues. The CDR3 protein is CASSLNGGLNEQFF. CDR3 nucleotide sequence: TGTGCCAGCAGCTTAAATGGAGGCCTCAATGAGCAGTTCTTC.

The V call is TRBV4-1, the J call TRBJ2-1, with D perhaps TRBD1 (6 bases). The V end was cut by 4 bases, the J end by 5 bases, with 18 bases between. This CDR3 region has 16 residues. Germline CDR1 and CDR2: MGHRA and YSYEKL. CDR3 sequence reads: CASSRLQGPSDNEQFF. Here the CDR3 DNA reads TGCGCCAGCAGCCGACTACAGGGCCCCTCGGACAATGAGCAGTTCTTC.

The rearrangement joins TRBV13 to TRBJ2-1; D unresolved. Between the trimmed V and J ends, which lost 5 bases and 5 bases, there was a span of 7 bases. The CDR3 is 12 residues long. Germline V lookup: CDR1 PRHDT, CDR2 FYEKMQ (reference sequence). The CDR3 DNA reads TGTGCCAGCAGCGGGCATAACAATGAGCAGTTCTTC. Amino acid sequence: CASSGHNNEQFF.

The V call is TRBV4-1, the J call TRBJ2-1; D remains unclear. This CDR3 has 14 amino acids. Trimming pared 0 bases from V and 8 bases from J, leaving 11 bases between. From germline, CDR1 is MGHRA and CDR2 YSYEKL. The CDR3 DNA sequence: TGCGCCAGCAGCCAAGATCCCCCCCCCTATGAGCAGTTCTTC. Amino acids: CASSQDPPPYEQFF.

The chain couples TRBV5-8 to TRBJ2-1; 10 positions agree with TRBD2. The CDR3 extends over 16 amino acids. The V and J ends lost 5 bases and 5 bases, in that order; junction bases with no gene match: 10. Germline values: CDR1 SGHTS, CDR2 YDEGEE. The DNA of the CDR3 is TGTGCCAGCAGTTTTGTACTAGCGGGGAGGAACAATGAGCAGTTCTTC. Translating gives CASSFVLAGRNNEQFF.

This clone was seen only a few times. The CDR3 DNA follows: TGCGCCAGCAGCTCGGAAGCGGGCCGAGAAAACACCGGGGAGCTGTTTTTT. It encodes CASSSEAGRENTGELFF. The chain uses TRBV5-1 and TRBJ2-2; the D gene is possibly TRBD2 (6 bases). The CDR3 extends over 17 amino acids. Germline lookup yields CDR1 SGHRS and CDR2 YFSETQ. V lost 3 bases and J lost 2, with 17 bases in between.

This clone was seen once. The chain links TRBV4-2 to TRBJ2-3, with D perhaps TRBD1 (6 bases). This CDR3 region has 14 residues. Trimming removed 1 base at V and 6 bases at J, with 11 bases between. Per the germline V gene, CDR1 is LGHNA and CDR2 is YNFKEQ. The CDR3 DNA reads as TGTGCCAGCAGCCAAGCCACAGGGACGGATACGCAGTATTTT. It is translated as CASSQATGTDTQYF.

The chain is built from TRBV5-6 and TRBJ2-5; 15 positions match TRBD2. The length of the CDR3 is 16 residues. After removal of 3 bases from V and 4 bases from J, the junction contained 4 bases not matched to a gene. Germline V gives CDR1 SGHDT, CDR2 YYEEEE. The CDR3 region is CASSWGLAGGGETQYF. The CDR3 DNA is TGTGCCAGCAGCTGGGGACTAGCGGGGGGCGGAGAGACCCAGTACTTC.

This clone came up once. The chain is built from TRBV5-1 and TRBJ2-5; 7 nucleotides agree with TRBD1. The J call may be incorrect, as the DNA end agrees better with TRBJ2-7. The CDR3 sequence is 14 residues long. From germline, CDR1 is SGHRS and CDR2 YFSETQ. CDR3 region: CASSLSTGSYEQYF. The DNA for the CDR3 is TGCGCCAGCAGCTTGTCGACAGGGTCCTACGAGCAGTACTTC.

The CDR3 loop reads CSARYYNEQFF. CDR3 DNA: TGCAGTGCTAGATACTACAATGAGCAGTTCTTC. This sequence joins TRBV20-1 and TRBJ2-1, with D unclear. Germline V gives CDR1 DFQATT, CDR2 SNEGSKA (reference sequence). This CDR3 is built from 11 residues. Trimming took 2 bases from V and 3 from J, leaving 2 bases between them.

The chain has TRBV6-1 and TRBJ2-7; a possible D gene is TRBD2 (5 bases). The CDR3 is 12 amino acids. Germline CDR1 is MNHNS and CDR2 is SASEGT. The ends were cut back, 1 base at V and 6 bases at J, with 7 bases in the middle. In DNA form, the CDR3 reads TGTGCCAGCAGTGAAGGGGCGGGCGAGCAGTACTTC. Protein: CASSEGAGEQYF.

J is TRBJ1-2 and V is TRBV13; the D is unclear. V lost 0 bases to trimming and J lost 5 bases, with 16 bases between them. The CDR3 contains 16 residues. CDR1 and CDR2 (germline): PRHDT, FYEKMQ (reference sequence). The chain's CDR3 is CASSLGFGDSQYGYTF. Written as DNA, the CDR3 is TGTGCCAGCAGCTTAGGTTTCGGGGATAGCCAATATGGCTACACCTTC.

The V call is TRBV9, the J call TRBJ1-1; D not resolved. Germline CDR1 is SGDLS and CDR2 is YYNGEE. The V and J ends lost 2 bases and 0 bases respectively, with 8 bases between them. This CDR3 has 14 residues. The CDR3 spells CASSVRELNTEAFF. CDR3 DNA sequence: TGTGCCAGCAGCGTGCGGGAATTGAACACTGAAGCTTTCTTT.

The chain couples TRBV7-6 to TRBJ1-1, with D tentatively TRBD1 (6 bases). Germline V gene lookup returns CDR1 SGHVS and CDR2 FNYEAQ. There are 16 residues in the CDR3. The V end lost 6 bases, the J end lost 4 bases, and 21 bases lay between the germline ends. The CDR3 here is CASSQTQGGGITEAFF. The CDR3 coding sequence is TGTGCCAGCAGTCAAACCCAAGGGGGTGGGATCACTGAAGCTTTCTTT.

The V gene is TRBV7-6, the J gene TRBJ2-1; 7 bases align to TRBD2. The V gene end was trimmed by 4 bases and the J gene end by 6 bases; junction bases not matched to a gene: 9. Germline assignment: CDR1 SGHVS and CDR2 FNYEAQ. The CDR3 loop spans 15 amino acids. This CDR3 is CASSWSETGGNEQFF. In nucleotides, the CDR3 is TGTGCCAGCAGCTGGTCCGAGACGGGGGGCAATGAGCAGTTCTTC.